Listed below are T cell receptor beta chains from one sample, sequenced in a study of shared clonotypes between healthy human individuals. Clones were read by immunoSEQ multiplex PCR, and TCRdb kept only the in-frame ones, dropping some. In the table there are a few million clones, just over 90% of which are singletons. The sample taken for sequencing was naive CD4+ T cells from PBMCs. These receptors all come from a man younger than 35 in good health. Some clones in this sample may be carry-over from other donors' samples. Each CDR3 is given with its conserved first and last residue. D genes are given only for firm matches. The size of a clone is reported for some rows only, either as once, few or many, or as a class for expanded clones.

j_gene | d_gene | abundance | v_gene | CDR3aa | CDR3nt
TRBJ1-4 | - | - | TRBV5-1 | CASSWGANEKLFF | TGCGCCAGCAGCTGGGGGGCTAATGAAAAACTGTTTTTT
TRBJ1-2 | TRBD1 | - | TRBV30 | CAWRAMDRDYGYTF | TGTGCCTGGAGGGCAATGGACAGGGACTATGGCTACACCTTC
TRBJ1-1 | - | - | TRBV5-5 | CASSPEGNTEAFF | TGTGCCAGCAGCCCTGAGGGGAACACTGAAGCTTTCTTT
TRBJ2-5 | - | - | TRBV5-1 | CASSFGGDQETQYF | TGCGCCAGCAGCTTCGGTGGCGACCAAGAGACCCAGTACTTC
TRBJ1-2 | TRBD1 | - | TRBV4-2 | CASSQDPAGGNYGYTF | TGTGCCAGCAGCCAAGACCCGGCAGGGGGTAACTATGGCTACACCTTC
TRBJ2-5 | - | - | TRBV7-8 | CASSLATQTQYF | TGTGCCAGCAGCTTAGCGACGCAGACCCAGTACTTC
TRBJ1-1 | - | once | TRBV19 | CASRARGARNTEAFF | TGTGCCAGCAGGGCTCGAGGGGCCAGGAACACTGAAGCTTTCTTT
TRBJ2-1 | TRBD2 | once | TRBV6-1 | CASSGGGLRYNEQFF | TGTGCCAGCAGTGGGGGGGGACTCCGTTACAATGAGCAGTTCTTC
TRBJ2-2 | - | once | TRBV15 | CATSTRGYTGELFF | TGTGCCACCTCCACGAGGGGGTACACCGGGGAGCTGTTTTTT
TRBJ1-2 | - | - | TRBV7-2 | CASSLVSSNYGYTF | TGTGCCAGCAGTTTGGTGTCCTCTAACTATGGCTACACCTTC
TRBJ2-7 | TRBD2 | - | TRBV30 | CASRGSSYEQYF | TGTGCCTCGCGCGGGAGCTCCTACGAGCAGTACTTC
TRBJ2-3 | TRBD2 | once | TRBV28 | CASSTLPGLAGDTQYF | TGTGCCAGCAGTACGCTCCCGGGACTAGCGGGAGATACGCAGTATTTT
TRBJ2-1 | TRBD2 | - | TRBV11-2 | CASSLAGTSGRVWEQFF | TGTGCCAGCAGCTTAGCCGGGACTAGCGGGAGAGTGTGGGAGCAGTTCTTC
TRBJ2-7 | - | - | TRBV6-5 | CASSRPGHEQYF | TGTGCCAGCAGTCGCCCGGGCCACGAGCAGTACTTC
TRBJ2-1 | - | - | TRBV5-1 | CASSLVPGTYNEQFF | TGCGCCAGCAGCTTGGTACCAGGGACCTACAATGAGCAGTTCTTC
TRBJ1-3 | - | - | TRBV11-3 | CASSFSRQGGMIKRGNTIYF | TGTGCCAGCAGCTTTAGTAGGCAGGGAGGAATGATAAAGCGTGGAAACACCATATATTTT
TRBJ1-5 | - | - | TRBV19 | CASSIVRRQIPQPQHF | TGTGCCAGTAGTATAGTGCGGCGTCAGATCCCCCAGCCCCAGCATTTT
TRBJ2-1 | TRBD2 | - | TRBV4-2 | CASSQVQREVEQFF | TGTGCCAGCAGCCAAGTTCAGCGGGAGGTTGAGCAGTTCTTC
TRBJ2-7 | TRBD1 | - | TRBV5-1 | CASSLPVDRGSPYEQYF | TGCGCCAGCAGCTTACCCGTGGACAGGGGTTCCCCCTACGAGCAGTACTTC
TRBJ1-1 | - | - | TRBV20-1 | CSAGRVERAFF | TGCAGTGCCGGGAGAGTTGAGAGGGCTTTCTTT
TRBJ2-1 | - | - | TRBV9 | CASSVHRDTVGEQFF | TGTGCCAGCAGCGTTCACCGGGACACGGTGGGTGAGCAGTTCTTC
TRBJ2-1 | TRBD1 | - | TRBV7-2 | CASSLRGTGGNYEQFF | TGTGCCAGCAGCCTAAGAGGGACAGGGGGCAACTATGAGCAGTTCTTC
TRBJ2-1 | - | - | TRBV5-6 | CASSLVGSSYNEQFF | TGTGCCAGCAGCTTGGTAGGGAGCTCCTACAATGAGCAGTTCTTC
TRBJ2-5 | - | once | TRBV29-1 | CSVVRQLQETQYF | TGCAGCGTTGTACGACAGCTTCAAGAGACCCAGTACTTC
TRBJ2-3 | TRBD2 | - | TRBV5-6 | CASSLLGASGSPDTQYF | TGTGCCAGCAGCTTGCTAGGGGCTAGCGGGAGTCCAGATACGCAGTATTTT
TRBJ2-7 | - | once | TRBV7-9 | CASSYGSVAYEQYF | TGTGCCAGCAGCTACGGGAGTGTGGCCTACGAGCAGTACTTC
TRBJ2-4 | - | - | TRBV19 | CASTAGDPKNIQYF | TGTGCCAGTACCGCAGGGGATCCCAAAAACATTCAGTACTTC
TRBJ2-7 | - | - | TRBV28 | CASSLQGWVYEQYF | TGTGCCAGCAGTTTACAGGGTTGGGTCTACGAGCAGTACTTC
TRBJ1-1 | TRBD1 | few | TRBV30 | CAWSVRRGRGTEAFF | TGTGCCTGGAGTGTACGGAGGGGGCGCGGCACTGAAGCTTTCTTT
TRBJ2-7 | - | - | TRBV10-1 | CASRYRREQYF | TGCGCCAGCAGATACAGACGCGAGCAGTACTTC
TRBJ2-5 | - | - | TRBV7-3 | CASSLGGALGPETQYF | TGTGCCAGCAGCTTAGGGGGGGCCCTTGGGCCAGAGACCCAGTACTTC
TRBJ2-1 | - | - | TRBV29-1 | CSAADTGEQFF | TGCAGCGCCGCTGATACAGGTGAGCAGTTCTTC
TRBJ2-3 | - | - | TRBV4-3 | CASSQAVGGSTDTQYF | TGCGCCAGCAGCCAAGCGGTTGGCGGAAGCACAGATACGCAGTATTTT
TRBJ2-5 | - | - | TRBV19 | CASSFSARPPETQYF | TGTGCCAGTAGTTTCTCCGCGAGGCCCCCAGAGACCCAGTACTTC
TRBJ2-7 | - | - | TRBV28 | CASSPQPTYEQYF | TGTGCCAGCAGTCCCCAGCCTACCTACGAGCAGTACTTC
TRBJ1-5 | - | - | TRBV4-2 | CASSQAVGDAGDQPQHF | TGTGCCAGCAGCCAAGCGGTAGGAGACGCGGGGGATCAGCCCCAGCATTTT
TRBJ1-2 | TRBD1 | - | TRBV6-1 | CASSVGTVSYGYTF | TGTGCCAGCAGTGTCGGGACAGTAAGCTATGGCTACACCTTC
TRBJ1-5 | - | - | TRBV15 | CATSRDLGIGEGPQHF | TGTGCCACCAGCAGAGATCTGGGGATAGGCGAAGGGCCCCAGCATTTT
TRBJ1-2 | - | - | TRBV19 | CASSDGYYGYTF | TGTGCCAGTAGCGACGGATACTATGGCTACACCTTC
TRBJ2-3 | - | - | TRBV10-3 | CAISVGSPGTDTQYF | TGTGCCATCAGTGTTGGAAGTCCTGGCACAGATACGCAGTATTTT
TRBJ2-2 | - | few | TRBV9 | CASSGRMNTGELFF | TGTGCCAGCAGCGGACGGATGAACACCGGGGAGCTGTTTTTT
TRBJ2-1 | TRBD2 | - | TRBV7-9 | CASRLRRLAGGDSYNEQFF | TGTGCCAGCAGACTTAGGAGGCTAGCGGGAGGTGACTCCTACAATGAGCAGTTCTTC
TRBJ2-3 | TRBD2 | - | TRBV6-6 | CASSYGLAGGGDTQYF | TGTGCCAGCAGTTACGGGCTAGCGGGAGGCGGGGATACGCAGTATTTT
TRBJ2-2 | TRBD1 | - | TRBV18 | CASSPDPGGPFANTGELFF | TGTGCCAGCTCACCAGACCCAGGGGGCCCGTTCGCGAACACCGGGGAGCTGTTTTTT
TRBJ2-1 | - | once | TRBV5-1 | CASGGNEQFF | TGCGCCAGCGGGGGGAATGAGCAGTTCTTC
TRBJ1-4 | - | - | TRBV6-5 | CASSYSFLGENEKLFF | TGTGCCAGCAGTTACTCCTTCCTTGGGGAAAATGAAAAACTGTTTTTT
TRBJ2-1 | TRBD2 | - | TRBV11-3 | CASSLGEGVPYNEQFF | TGTGCCAGCAGCTTAGGGGAGGGAGTACCCTACAATGAGCAGTTCTTC
TRBJ1-1 | - | - | TRBV6-5 | CASSYSPPDRAEAFF | TGTGCCAGCAGTTACTCACCACCAGACAGAGCCGAAGCTTTCTTT
TRBJ2-5 | - | - | TRBV30 | CAWSENGETQYF | TGTGCCTGGAGTGAAAATGGAGAGACCCAGTACTTC
TRBJ2-3 | - | - | TRBV6-6 | CASRWGGADTQYF | TGTGCCAGCCGGTGGGGAGGTGCAGATACGCAGTATTTT
TRBJ2-1 | - | - | TRBV6-6 | CASMSGSHNEQFF | TGTGCCAGCATGTCTGGGAGCCACAATGAGCAGTTCTTC
TRBJ2-1 | TRBD2 | - | TRBV27 | CASSLRPLLAGGNEQFF | TGTGCCAGCAGCCTACGGCCCCTACTAGCGGGAGGCAATGAGCAGTTCTTC
TRBJ2-1 | - | - | TRBV6-1 | CASSEALINEQFF | TGTGCCAGCAGTGAAGCGCTGATCAATGAGCAGTTCTTC
TRBJ2-1 | - | - | TRBV7-9 | CASSLTYGAPPNEQFF | TGTGCCAGCAGCCTCACCTACGGGGCGCCCCCGAATGAGCAGTTCTTC
TRBJ2-3 | TRBD2 | - | TRBV7-3 | CASSLTLGTSGRKTDTQYF | TGTGCCAGCAGCTTAACCCTGGGGACTAGCGGGAGGAAGACAGATACGCAGTATTTT
TRBJ1-5 | - | - | TRBV18 | CASSLRDTGMSNQPQHF | TGTGCCAGCTCGCTCAGGGACACCGGGATGAGCAATCAGCCCCAGCATTTT